Each of the 21 T cell receptor beta chains below was sequenced from the same sample in a study of vaccination and CD4 T cells after COVID-19. This sample's treatment: 10-day PBMC culture with coronavirus spike peptide pools or control peptides (ViraFEST assay). These receptors are not linked to any known antigen. Cultured CD4+ T-cell DNA underwent Oncomine TCR Beta short-read sequencing. TCRdb re-called the PCR reads with MiXCR, one entry per CDR3 protein. The table records 15,000 to 25,000 distinct CDR3 sequences, about two fifths of them present only once. Sequenced material: cultured CD4+ T cells from blood. The receptors were sampled from a human donor with COVID-19.

The chain uses TRBV5-1 and TRBJ1-1, with a possible D match to TRBD1 (6 bases). From germline, CDR1 is SGHRS and CDR2 YFSETQ. There are 14 residues in the CDR3. V lost 2 bases and J lost 3, with 11 bases in between. This chain's CDR3 is CASSFGTPDTEAFF. The CDR3 DNA is TGCGCCAGCAGCTTCGGGACACCGGACACTGAAGCTTTCTTT.

V and J are TRBV7-2 and TRBJ2-5; tentatively, D is TRBD1 (5 bases). Trimming took 5 bases from V and 9 from J, leaving 10 bases between them. Germline CDR1 SGHTA, CDR2 FQGNSA. The CDR3 has 11 amino acids. The CDR3 region has the DNA TGTGCCAGCAGCGAGCAGGGCCCCCAGTACTTC. Protein sequence: CASSEQGPQYF.

The sample holds a few counts of this clonotype. This sequence joins TRBV20-1 and TRBJ1-5; no clear D. The V and J ends lost 6 bases and 0 bases respectively, with 12 bases between them. The CDR3 is 14 amino acids. Germline V lookup: CDR1 DFQATT, CDR2 SNEGSKA (reference sequence). For the CDR3, the DNA is TGCAGTGCACGAGACGGAGCTAGCAATCAGCCCCAGCATTTT. Protein: CSARDGASNQPQHF.

V is TRBV7-2 and J is TRBJ2-5, with 15 bases that match TRBD2. The V gene end was trimmed by 4 bases and the J gene end by 4 bases; junction bases not matched to a gene: 7. The CDR3 spans 17 residues. Germline V gene data show CDR1 as SGHTA and CDR2 as FQGNSA. The CDR3 region is CASSWGLAGGSRETQYF. For the CDR3, the DNA is TGTGCCAGCAGCTGGGGACTAGCGGGGGGAAGCAGAGAGACCCAGTACTTC.

The chain couples TRBV28 to TRBJ2-7; D possibly corresponds to TRBD2 (6 bases). From germline, CDR1 is MDHEN and CDR2 SYDVKM. With 3 bases removed from V and 1 base from J, the gap between germline ends came to 13 bases. The CDR3 has 15 amino acids. The CDR3 is CASSLAWRGSYEQYF. The CDR3 nucleotides are TGTGCCAGCAGTTTGGCCTGGAGGGGATCCTACGAGCAGTACTTC.

This clonotype turned up a few times. The V call is TRBV27, the J call TRBJ2-1; D remains ambiguous. The CDR3 consists of 16 residues. Germline values: CDR1 MNHEY, CDR2 SMNVEV (reference sequence). V was cut by 5 bases and J by 6 bases, with 20 bases left in between. CDR3 sequence reads: CASSHVESRFGNEQFF. CDR3 nucleotide sequence: TGTGCCAGCAGTCACGTCGAAAGCAGGTTCGGCAATGAGCAGTTCTTC.

V and J are TRBV20-1 and TRBJ2-7, with D uncertain. The length of the CDR3 is 12 residues. Germline V lookup: CDR1 DFQATT, CDR2 SNEGSKA (reference sequence). With 5 bases removed from V and 1 base from J, the gap between germline ends came to 9 bases. The CDR3 coding sequence is TGCAGTGCTTACCCGCAATCCTACGAGCAGTACTTC. Translated: CSAYPQSYEQYF.

The V and J genes are TRBV7-6 and TRBJ2-2; D perhaps matches TRBD1 (6 bases). V shed 5 bases and J shed 4 bases, with 23 bases lying between them. This CDR3 has 18 residues. Germline V gene data show CDR1 as SGHVS and CDR2 as FNYEAQ. The CDR3 coding sequence is TGTGCCAGCAGCCTAGTGACAGGTCAAAGAAGAGTCACCGGGGAGCTGTTTTTT. Encoded protein: CASSLVTGQRRVTGELFF.

The rearrangement uses TRBV6-2 or TRBV6-3 and TRBJ1-6, with D perhaps TRBD1 (5 bases). CDR3 size: 14 residues. V was clipped by 11 bases and J by 7 bases, with 18 bases between them. Germline V gives CDR1 MNHEY, CDR2 SVGEGT. CDR3 DNA sequence: TGTGCCGGGCGGGACGCCGGAGGGAATTCACCCCTCCACTTT. Translation gives CAGRDAGGNSPLHF.

V and J are TRBV20-1 and TRBJ2-5, with 7 bases that match TRBD1. Germline CDR1 reads DFQATT; CDR2 reads SNEGSKA (reference sequence). The ends lost 3 bases at V and 0 bases at J; junction bases unmatched: 4. The CDR3 length is 14 residues. CDR3 protein: CSARSGTDQETQYF. The CDR3 DNA follows: TGCAGTGCTAGGTCCGGGACAGACCAAGAGACCCAGTACTTC.

The rearrangement links TRBV11-3 to TRBJ2-7, with D perhaps matching TRBD1 (5 bases). Trimming took 0 bases from V and 7 from J, leaving 10 bases between them. Germline assignment: CDR1 SGHNT and CDR2 YENEEA. CDR3 length: 13 amino acids. The CDR3 sequence: CASSLETAGEQYF. The CDR3 bases are TGTGCCAGCAGCTTAGAAACGGCAGGGGAGCAGTACTTC.

The chain has TRBV15 and TRBJ1-6; 8 bases align to TRBD1. This CDR3 comprises 16 residues. The J segment lost 7 bases and the V segment lost 4 bases, leaving 9 bases of the junction unmatched. CDR1 LNHNV and CDR2 YYDKDF come from the germline V gene (reference sequence). The CDR3 bases are TGTGCCACCAGCAAAGAAGACAGGGGCCGAAATTCACCCCTCCACTTT. It codes for CATSKEDRGRNSPLHF.

This clonotype has just a few counts. The rearrangement joins TRBV7-9 to TRBJ1-1, with a possible D match to TRBD1 (6 bases). V was clipped by 4 bases and J by 0 bases, with 9 bases between them. In germline, CDR1 is SEHNR, CDR2 FQNEAQ (reference sequence). The CDR3 has 14 amino acids. CDR3 sequence reads: CASSSQGMNTEAFF. CDR3 nucleotide sequence: TGTGCCAGCAGCTCACAGGGCATGAACACTGAAGCTTTCTTT.

The V and J genes are TRBV14 and TRBJ1-6; D is uncertain. V was cut by 0 bases and J by 10 bases, with 1 base left in between. This CDR3 has 11 residues. The germline CDR1 and CDR2 sequences are SGHDN and FVKESK. The CDR3 DNA follows: TGTGCCAGCAGCCAAGAGTCACCCCTCCACTTT. Translated, it gives CASSQESPLHF.

The chain joins TRBV6-5 to TRBJ2-5; either TRBD1 or TRBD2 may fit D (6 bases each). CDR3 length: 12 amino acids. Germline assignment: CDR1 MNHEY and CDR2 SVGAGI. Trimming pared 4 bases from V and 13 bases from J, leaving 16 bases between. Written as DNA, the CDR3 is TGTGCCAGCAGTTCCCAACGGGGGCAAGTGTACTTC. Residues: CASSSQRGQVYF.

The sample holds a few counts of this clonotype. The rearrangement uses TRBV28 and TRBJ2-1; tentatively, D is TRBD1 or TRBD2 (5 bases each). The CDR3 runs to 15 residues. The germline gives CDR1 MDHEN, CDR2 SYDVKM. V lost 4 bases, J lost 7 bases, and 17 bases lay in between. CDR3 residues: CASSSHLGGGNEQFF. The CDR3 DNA sequence: TGTGCCAGCAGTTCCCATCTTGGGGGTGGGAATGAGCAGTTCTTC.

The chain links TRBV7-8 to TRBJ2-7; D is ambiguous. This CDR3 comprises 12 residues. Trimming cost V 1 base and J 4 bases, with 5 bases left between them. Germline CDR1 SGHVS, CDR2 FQNEAQ. CDR3 in DNA: TGTGCCAGCAGCTTAGTCGAGTACGAGCAGTACTTC. Translated, it gives CASSLVEYEQYF.

The chain recombines TRBV5-1 with TRBJ2-2, with D perhaps assigned TRBD1 or TRBD2 (6 bases each). Germline values: CDR1 SGHRS, CDR2 YFSETQ. The CDR3 loop spans 14 amino acids. V was clipped by 4 bases and J by 4 bases, with 11 bases between them. This CDR3 is CASSPGGSTGELFF. CDR3 in DNA: TGCGCCAGCAGCCCCGGGGGCAGCACCGGGGAGCTGTTTTTT.

The chain employs TRBV6-1 and TRBJ2-5; 7 positions agree with TRBD1. Per germline, CDR1 MNHNS and CDR2 SASEGT. The CDR3 spans 14 residues. J gave up 6 bases and V 8 bases, and 12 bases lay outside the gene matches. This CDR3 is CASAVRQGRKTQYF. The DNA of the CDR3 is TGTGCCAGCGCAGTGAGACAGGGTAGAAAGACCCAGTACTTC.

The V and J genes are TRBV7-2 and TRBJ2-3; D is possibly TRBD2 (6 bases). This CDR3 is built from 16 residues. Trimming cost V 2 bases and J 1 base, with 13 bases left between them. CDR1 is SGHTA, CDR2 FQGNSA, per germline. This CDR3 reads CASSLQWSGGTDTQYF. The CDR3 DNA reads as TGTGCCAGCAGCTTACAGTGGTCGGGGGGCACAGATACGCAGTATTTT. The variable domain in full, completed from reference TRBV7-2 and TRBJ2-3, reads GAGVSQSPSNKVTEKGKDVELRCDPISGHTALYWYRQSLGQGLEFLIYFQGNSAPDKSGLPSDRFSAERTGGSVSTLTIQRTQQEDSAVYLCASSLQWSGGTDTQYFGPGTRLTVL.

V usage is TRBV18 and J usage is TRBJ2-5, with 14 positions matching TRBD2. CDR3 length: 18 amino acids. In germline, CDR1 is KGHSH, CDR2 LQKENI. With V trimmed by 4 bases and J by 0 bases, 7 bases remained unmatched. The CDR3 spells CASSLGLAGGRNQETQYF. DNA of the CDR3: TGTGCCAGCTCACTAGGACTAGCGGGGGGCCGCAACCAAGAGACCCAGTACTTC. The entire variable domain, with the rest obtained from reference TRBV18 and TRBJ2-5, is as follows: NAGVMQNPRHLVRRRGQEARLRCSPMKGHSHVYWYRQLPEEGLKFMVYLQKENIIDESGMPKERFSAEFPKEGPSILRIQQVVRGDSAAYFCASSLGLAGGRNQETQYFGPGTRLLVL.